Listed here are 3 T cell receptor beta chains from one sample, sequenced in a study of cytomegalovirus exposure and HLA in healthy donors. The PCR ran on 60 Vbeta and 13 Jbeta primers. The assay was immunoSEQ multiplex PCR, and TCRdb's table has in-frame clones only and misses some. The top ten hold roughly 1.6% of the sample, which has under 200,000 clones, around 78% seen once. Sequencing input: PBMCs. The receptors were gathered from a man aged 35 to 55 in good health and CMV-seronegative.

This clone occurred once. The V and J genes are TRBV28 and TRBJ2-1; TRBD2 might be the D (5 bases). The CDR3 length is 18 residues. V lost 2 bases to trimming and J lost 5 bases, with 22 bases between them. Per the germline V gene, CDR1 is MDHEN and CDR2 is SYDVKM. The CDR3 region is CASSLRPTAGRVDNEQFF. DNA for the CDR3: TGTGCCAGCAGTTTAAGACCTACGGCGGGCCGGGTGGACAATGAGCAGTTCTTC.

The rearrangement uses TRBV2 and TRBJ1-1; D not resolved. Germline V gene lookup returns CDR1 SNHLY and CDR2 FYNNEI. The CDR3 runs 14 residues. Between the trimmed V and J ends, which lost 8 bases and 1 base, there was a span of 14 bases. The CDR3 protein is CASGILGANTEAFF. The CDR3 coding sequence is TGTGCCAGCGGTATTTTGGGAGCGAACACTGAAGCTTTCTTT.

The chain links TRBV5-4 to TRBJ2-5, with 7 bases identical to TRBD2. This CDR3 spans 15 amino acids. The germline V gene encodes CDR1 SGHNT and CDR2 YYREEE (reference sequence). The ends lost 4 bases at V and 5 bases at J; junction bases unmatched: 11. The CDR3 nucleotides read TGTGCCAGCAGCAATCCAGCGGGAACAAGGGAGACCCAGTACTTC. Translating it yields CASSNPAGTRETQYF.